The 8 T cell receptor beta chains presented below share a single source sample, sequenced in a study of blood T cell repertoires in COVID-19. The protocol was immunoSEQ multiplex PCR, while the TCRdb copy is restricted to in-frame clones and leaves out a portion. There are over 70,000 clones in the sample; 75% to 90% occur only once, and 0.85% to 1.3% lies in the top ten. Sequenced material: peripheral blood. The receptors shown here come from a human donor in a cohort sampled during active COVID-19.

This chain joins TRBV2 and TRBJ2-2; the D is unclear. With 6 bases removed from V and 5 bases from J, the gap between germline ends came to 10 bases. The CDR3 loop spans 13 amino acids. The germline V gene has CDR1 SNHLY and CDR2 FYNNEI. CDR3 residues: CASSPVETGELFF. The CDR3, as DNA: TGTGCCAGCAGCCCCGTGGAGACCGGGGAGCTGTTTTTT.

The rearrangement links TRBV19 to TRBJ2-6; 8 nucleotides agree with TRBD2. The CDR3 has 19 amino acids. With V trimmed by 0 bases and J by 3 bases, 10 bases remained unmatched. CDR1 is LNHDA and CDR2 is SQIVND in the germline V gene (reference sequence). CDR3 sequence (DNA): TGTGCCAGTAGTATAGATCTAGCGGGTCGCCCAGGTGGGGCCAACGTCCTGACTTTC. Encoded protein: CASSIDLAGRPGGANVLTF.

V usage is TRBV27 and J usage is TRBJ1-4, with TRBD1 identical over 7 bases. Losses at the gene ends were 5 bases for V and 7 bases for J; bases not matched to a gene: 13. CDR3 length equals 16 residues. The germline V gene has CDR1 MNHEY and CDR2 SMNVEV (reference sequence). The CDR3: CASSGLGRQGGEKLFF. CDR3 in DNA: TGTGCCAGCAGTGGGTTAGGTCGACAGGGAGGTGAAAAACTGTTTTTT.

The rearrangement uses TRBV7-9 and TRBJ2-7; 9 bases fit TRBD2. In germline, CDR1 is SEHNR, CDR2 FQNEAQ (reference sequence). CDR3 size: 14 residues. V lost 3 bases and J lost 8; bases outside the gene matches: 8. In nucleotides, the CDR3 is TGTGCCAGCAGCTTGGGGACTAGCTGGGGCAAGCAGTACTTC. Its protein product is CASSLGTSWGKQYF.

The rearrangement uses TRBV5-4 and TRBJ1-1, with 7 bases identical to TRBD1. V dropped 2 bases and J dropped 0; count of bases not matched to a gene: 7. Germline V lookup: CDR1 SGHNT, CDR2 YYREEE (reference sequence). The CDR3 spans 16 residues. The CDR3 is CASSLGTASLNTEAFF. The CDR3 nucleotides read TGTGCCAGCAGCTTAGGGACAGCGAGCTTGAACACTGAAGCTTTCTTT.

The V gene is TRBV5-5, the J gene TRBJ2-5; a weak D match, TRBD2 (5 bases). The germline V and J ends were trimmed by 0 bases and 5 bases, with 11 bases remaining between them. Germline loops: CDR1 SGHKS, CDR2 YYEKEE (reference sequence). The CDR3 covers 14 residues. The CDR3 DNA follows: TGTGCCAGCAGCTTGGGGGGAGTGGGGGAGACCCAGTACTTC. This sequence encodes CASSLGGVGETQYF.

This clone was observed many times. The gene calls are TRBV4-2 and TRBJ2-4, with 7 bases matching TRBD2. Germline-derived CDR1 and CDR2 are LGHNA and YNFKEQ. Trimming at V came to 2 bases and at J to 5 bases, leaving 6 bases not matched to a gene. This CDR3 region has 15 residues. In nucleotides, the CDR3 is TGTGCCAGCAGCCAACTCGGGACTACCGAAAACATTCAGTACTTC. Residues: CASSQLGTTENIQYF.

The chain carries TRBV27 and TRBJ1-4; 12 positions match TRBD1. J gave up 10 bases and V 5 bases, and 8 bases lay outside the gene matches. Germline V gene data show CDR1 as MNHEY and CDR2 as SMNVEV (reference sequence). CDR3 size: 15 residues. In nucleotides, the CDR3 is TGTGCCAGCAGTCAAACCGGGACAGGGGGCTCAAAACTGTTTTTT. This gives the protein CASSQTGTGGSKLFF.